The rows below give T cell receptor beta chains drawn from one sample of a study of shared clonotypes between healthy human individuals. The repertoire was sequenced with immunoSEQ multiplex PCR; TCRdb's copy has only in-frame clones and lacks some. The profile shows about 1.5 million clones, 98% of them singletons. Sequencing was performed on naive CD4+ T cells sorted from blood. The receptors originated from a man aged 30-40 years in good health. The CDR3 runs from the conserved cysteine through the conserved F or W. The order of the fields is V gene, D gene, J gene, clone size, CDR3 protein, CDR3 DNA. D genes are given only for firm matches. Size values are once, few and many counts, or a class for expanded clones, and some rows have none.

TRBV7-2	TRBD2	TRBJ2-5	.	CASSPRGTSGSPWTQYF	TGTGCCAGCAGCCCCCGAGGGACTAGCGGGAGCCCGTGGACCCAGTACTTC
TRBV2	TRBD2	TRBJ2-7	.	CASSDGLAGGEYEQYF	TGTGCCAGCAGTGATGGACTAGCGGGAGGTGAGTACGAGCAGTACTTC
TRBV7-9	.	TRBJ1-1	.	CASSLEQGTEAFF	TGTGCCAGCAGCTTAGAGCAGGGGACTGAAGCTTTCTTT
TRBV9	TRBD2	TRBJ2-1	.	CASSVGFGPPRTSGRDEQFF	TGTGCCAGCAGCGTAGGGTTCGGGCCACCGAGGACTAGCGGGAGGGATGAGCAGTTCTTC
TRBV5-1	TRBD2	TRBJ2-2	.	CASGAGSLAGNTGELFF	TGCGCCAGCGGTGCAGGGTCGCTAGCGGGAAACACCGGGGAGCTGTTTTTT
TRBV19	TRBD1	TRBJ2-1	.	CASSPDRSSYNEQFF	TGTGCCAGTAGCCCGGACAGGAGCTCCTACAATGAGCAGTTCTTC
TRBV7-8	.	TRBJ1-2	once	CASSLDGGLYGYTF	TGTGCCAGCAGCTTAGATGGAGGCCTCTATGGCTACACCTTC
TRBV5-6	.	TRBJ2-7	.	CASSLFTGERNF	TGTGCCAGCAGCTTGTTTACGGGGGAGAGAAACTTC
TRBV19	.	TRBJ2-7	.	CASSITTGNYYEQYF	TGTGCCAGTAGTATTACGACAGGAAACTACTACGAGCAGTACTTC
TRBV5-6	TRBD2	TRBJ2-1	.	CASSQGLAGVGNEQFF	TGTGCCAGCAGCCAGGGACTAGCGGGAGTTGGCAATGAGCAGTTCTTC
TRBV5-6	TRBD1	TRBJ2-5	.	CASSHTTGGSGETQYF	TGTGCCAGCAGCCATACTACAGGGGGAAGTGGAGAGACCCAGTACTTC
TRBV5-1	TRBD2	TRBJ2-1	.	CASSLGLAGEDSEQFF	TGCGCCAGCAGCTTAGGCCTAGCGGGAGAGGATAGTGAGCAGTTCTTC
TRBV5-1	.	TRBJ2-5	.	CASSLAGKQETQYF	TGCGCCAGCAGCTTGGCAGGCAAGCAAGAGACCCAGTACTTC
TRBV5-1	.	TRBJ1-3	.	CASSLEGHSGNTIYF	TGCGCCAGCAGCTTGGAGGGCCACTCTGGAAACACCATATATTTT
TRBV27	TRBD2	TRBJ2-7	.	CASRLAGEREQYF	TGTGCCAGCAGACTAGCGGGAGAACGGGAGCAGTACTTC
TRBV19	TRBD1	TRBJ2-7	.	CASSLGQGQTYEQYF	TGTGCCAGTAGCCTCGGACAGGGACAAACCTACGAGCAGTACTTC
TRBV6-5	.	TRBJ2-7	.	CASNQGPLSQQYF	TGTGCCAGCAACCAGGGGCCCCTGAGCCAGCAGTACTTC
TRBV4-3	.	TRBJ1-2	.	CASSQDEGQYGYTF	TGCGCCAGCAGCCAAGATGAGGGGCAGTATGGCTACACCTTC
TRBV15	.	TRBJ2-5	once	CATSRDMTRLQETQYF	TGTGCCACCAGCAGAGATATGACACGATTACAAGAGACCCAGTACTTC
TRBV19	TRBD2	TRBJ2-1	.	CASSATPGTSGRFGEQFF	TGTGCCAGTAGTGCAACCCCCGGGACTAGCGGGAGGTTTGGTGAGCAGTTCTTC
TRBV7-9	.	TRBJ2-1	.	CASSFEGTYNEQFF	TGTGCCAGCAGCTTTGAGGGAACCTACAATGAGCAGTTCTTC
TRBV18	.	TRBJ1-1	.	CASSLGPNTEAFF	TGTGCCAGCTCACTAGGACCAAACACTGAAGCTTTCTTT
TRBV27	TRBD2	TRBJ2-1	.	CASSLIPRDTGLAGGNEQFF	TGTGCCAGCAGTTTAATCCCCCGGGACACGGGACTAGCGGGAGGGAATGAGCAGTTCTTC
TRBV27	.	TRBJ1-3	.	CASSPRSGRGLGNTIYF	TGTGCCAGCAGTCCCAGGAGCGGCAGGGGATTGGGAAACACCATATATTTT
TRBV7-3	TRBD2	TRBJ2-1	.	CASSLTGTRGTNEQFF	TGTGCCAGCAGCCTAACCGGGACTAGAGGGACCAATGAGCAGTTCTTC
TRBV25-1	.	TRBJ2-7	.	CASSEFGEQYF	TGTGCCAGCAGTGAGTTTGGCGAGCAGTACTTC
TRBV11-2	.	TRBJ2-7	.	CASSFEATSYEQYF	TGTGCCAGCAGCTTCGAGGCCACATCCTACGAGCAGTACTTC
TRBV29-1	.	TRBJ2-7	.	CSVAFYGLASYEQYF	TGCAGCGTTGCCTTCTATGGACTCGCCTCCTACGAGCAGTACTTC
TRBV27	.	TRBJ2-6	.	CASSSWRGSGANVLTF	TGTGCCAGCAGTTCTTGGAGGGGGTCTGGGGCCAACGTCCTGACTTTC
TRBV5-1	TRBD2	TRBJ2-2	.	CASSLASGRDTGELFF	TGCGCCAGCAGCTTGGCAAGCGGGAGGGACACCGGGGAGCTGTTTTTT
TRBV27	.	TRBJ1-1	.	CASSPIGTMNTEAFF	TGTGCCAGCAGCCCCATCGGGACAATGAACACTGAAGCTTTCTTT
TRBV2	.	TRBJ1-5	.	CASSWFSVYNQPQHF	TGTGCCAGCAGTTGGTTCAGCGTTTACAATCAGCCCCAGCATTTT
TRBV28	.	TRBJ1-4	once	CASSFGGKLFF	TGTGCCAGCAGTTTTGGGGGAAAACTGTTTTTT
TRBV5-1	.	TRBJ2-7	once	CASSLEQVKYEQYF	TGCGCCAGCAGCTTGGAACAAGTTAAATACGAGCAGTACTTC
TRBV15	TRBD2	TRBJ2-3	once	CATSRDFGSGRAYF	TGTGCCACCAGCAGAGATTTCGGTAGCGGGAGGGCGTATTTT
TRBV7-6	.	TRBJ2-3	once	CASSLAADTQYF	TGTGCCAGCAGCTTAGCCGCAGATACGCAGTATTTT
TRBV5-4	TRBD2	TRBJ2-1	.	CASSLALAGVGEQFF	TGTGCCAGCAGCTTGGCCCTAGCGGGAGTTGGAGAGCAGTTCTTC
TRBV11-2	TRBD2	TRBJ2-7	.	CASSRPGGRGSYEQYF	TGTGCCAGCAGCCGTCCGGGCGGGAGAGGGTCCTACGAGCAGTACTTC
TRBV6-6	.	TRBJ2-7	.	CASSASYEQYF	TGTGCCAGCAGTGCCTCCTACGAGCAGTACTTC
TRBV7-9	.	TRBJ2-7	.	CASSLPVSYEQYF	TGTGCCAGCAGCTTACCAGTCTCCTACGAGCAGTACTTC
TRBV28	TRBD2	TRBJ2-7	once	CASSLLGTSRYEQYF	TGTGCCAGCAGTTTATTGGGGACTAGCCGCTACGAGCAGTACTTC
TRBV28	.	TRBJ2-7	.	CASSPPYFLDEQYF	TGTGCCAGCAGTCCCCCTTACTTTCTCGACGAGCAGTACTTC
TRBV5-1	TRBD2	TRBJ2-1	.	CASSLAQGTSYDEQFF	TGCGCCAGCAGCTTGGCCCAAGGGACTAGCTACGATGAGCAGTTCTTC
TRBV25-1	TRBD2	TRBJ2-1	.	CASSELGLAGRNEQFF	TGTGCCAGCAGTGAATTAGGCCTAGCGGGAAGGAATGAGCAGTTCTTC
TRBV9	TRBD1	TRBJ1-1	.	CASSREAGGLNTEAFF	TGTGCCAGCAGCCGTGAGGCAGGGGGCCTGAACACTGAAGCTTTCTTT
TRBV6-1	.	TRBJ1-5	.	CASSADPGGPSGNQPQHF	TGTGCCAGCAGTGCCGACCCGGGGGGGCCCTCAGGCAATCAGCCCCAGCATTTT
TRBV5-4	TRBD2	TRBJ2-7	.	CASSFSGLADYEQYF	TGTGCCAGCAGCTTTTCAGGTCTAGCGGACTACGAGCAGTACTTC
TRBV9	.	TRBJ2-2	.	CASSSRPSNTGELFF	TGTGCCAGCAGCTCCCGTCCATCGAACACCGGGGAGCTGTTTTTT